These 24 T cell receptor beta chains originate from one sample sequenced in a study of STAT3 mutations in large granular lymphocyte leukemia. Whole-study results and caveats: Every T-LGLL patient had at least one immunodominant TCRbeta clonotype.

For these receptors, no antigen is known. Sequencing was performed with immunoSEQ multiplex PCR; in TCRdb, only in-frame clones are kept and a portion is missing. Of fewer than 650 clones in the sample, under 55% were seen once. Sequenced input: peripheral blood mononuclear cells. The receptor source for this set is a woman aged 50 to 60 with T-cell large granular lymphocyte leukemia. Some clones in this sample may be carry-over from other donors' samples.

The J gene is TRBJ1-2, the V gene TRBV19, with a tentative D call TRBD1 (6 bases). The CDR3 loop spans 13 amino acids. Germline lookup yields CDR1 LNHDA and CDR2 SQIVND (reference sequence). Trimming cost V 7 bases and J 8 bases, with 17 bases left between them. CDR3 in amino acids: CASNGGAYYGYTF. In nucleotides, the CDR3 is TGTGCCAGTAATGGGGGCGCATATTACGGCTACACCTTC.

V usage is TRBV25-1 and J usage is TRBJ1-5; D unresolved. With 5 bases removed from V and 2 bases from J, the gap between germline ends came to 10 bases. The CDR3 is 14 residues long. The V gene's germline CDR1 is MGHDK and CDR2 SYGVNS. The CDR3 sequence is CASSWSEGNQPQHF. The CDR3 region has the DNA TGTGCCAGCAGTTGGTCCGAGGGCAATCAGCCCCAGCATTTT. Full variable domain (outside the CDR3, taken from reference TRBV25-1 and TRBJ1-5): EADIYQTPRYLVIGTGKKITLECSQTMGHDKMYWYQQDPGMELHLIHYSYGVNSTEKGDLSSESTVSRIRTEHFPLTLESARPSHTSQYLCASSWSEGNQPQHFGDGTRLSIL.

This clone was seen a few times. CDR3 in DNA: TGTGCCAGCAGCTTCGGACAGGGCCACGAGCAGTACTTC. This translates into CASSFGQGHEQYF. The genes are TRBV7-9 and TRBJ2-7, with TRBD1 matching over 8 bases. V lost 3 bases to trimming and J lost 5 bases; unmatched junction nucleotides: 3. The CDR3 totals 13 residues. Germline CDR1 is SEHNR and CDR2 is FQNEAQ (reference sequence).

This clone was seen a handful of times. The chain carries TRBV4-2 and TRBJ2-1; 8 nucleotides agree with TRBD2. The junction had 15 bases not matched to a gene; V was cut back by 5 bases and J by 12 bases. The CDR3 has 15 residues. Per the germline V gene, CDR1 is LGHNA and CDR2 is YNFKEQ. Here the CDR3 reads CASSDLAGMLGRQFF. DNA for the CDR3: TGTGCCAGCAGCGACCTAGCGGGTATGCTCGGTCGGCAGTTCTTC.

The chain links TRBV25-1 to TRBJ2-3, with 13 bases fitting TRBD2. V lost 5 bases to trimming and J lost 9 bases; unmatched junction nucleotides: 11. The CDR3 is 16 residues long. Per germline, CDR1 MGHDK and CDR2 SYGVNS. CDR3 amino acids: CASSLGTSGTTGTQYF. Written as DNA, the CDR3 is TGTGCCAGCAGTCTCGGGACTAGCGGGACGACAGGAACGCAGTATTTT.

The sample holds a few counts of this clone. The chain carries TRBV30 and TRBJ1-5; no definite D call. Trimming took 1 base from V and 4 from J, leaving 5 bases between them. Germline V CDR1 and CDR2: GTSNPN, SVGIG (reference sequence). The CDR3 covers 12 residues. This chain's CDR3 is CAWSDGNQPQHF. Here the CDR3 DNA reads TGTGCCTGGAGTGACGGGAATCAGCCCCAGCATTTT. Filled out from reference TRBV30 and TRBJ1-5, the complete variable domain reads SQTIHQWPATLVQPVGSPLSLECTVEGTSNPNLYWYRQAAGRGLQLLFYSVGIGQISSEVPQNLSASRPQDRQFILSSKKLLLSDSGFYLCAWSDGNQPQHFGDGTRLSIL.

This chain uses TRBV6-6 with TRBJ1-1; D is perhaps TRBD1 (6 bases). This CDR3 comprises 16 residues. CDR1 MNHNY and CDR2 SVGAGI come from the germline V gene (reference sequence). The germline V and J ends were trimmed by 2 bases and 0 bases, with 13 bases remaining between them. DNA for the CDR3: TGTGCCAGCAGTTACCCGCGGGGGCAGGTGAACACTGAAGCTTTCTTT. It yields the protein CASSYPRGQVNTEAFF.

V gene TRBV2 combines with J gene TRBJ2-5; D remains ambiguous. Germline CDR1 is SNHLY and CDR2 is FYNNEI. This CDR3 region has 13 residues. Trimming removed 4 bases at V and 2 bases at J, with 8 bases between. CDR3 sequence reads: CASSGQGQETQYF. The CDR3 coding sequence is TGTGCCAGCAGTGGGCAAGGACAAGAGACCCAGTACTTC.

The CDR3 here is CASSRAGTPHEQYF. The CDR3 DNA reads TGTGCCAGCAGCCGGGCCGGGACTCCACACGAGCAGTACTTC. This chain connects TRBV14 to TRBJ2-7; D may be TRBD2 (6 bases). Germline lookup yields CDR1 SGHDN and CDR2 FVKESK. This CDR3 comprises 14 residues. Trimming left V 4 bases short and J 5 bases short, with 15 bases between.

In this sample, this clone turned up once. The chain employs TRBV18 and TRBJ1-5; D ambiguous. The germline V and J ends were trimmed by 1 base and 0 bases, with 7 bases remaining between them. Germline CDR1 KGHSH, CDR2 LQKENI. The CDR3 length is 15 residues. CDR3 sequence (DNA): TGTGCCAGCTCACCACGGGCAGATAGCAATCAGCCCCAGCATTTT. Amino acid sequence: CASSPRADSNQPQHF.

The rearrangement joins TRBV7-6 to TRBJ2-7, with D unclear. V was trimmed by 5 bases and J by 3 bases, leaving 11 bases between them. The CDR3 extends over 13 amino acids. Germline CDR1 SGHVS, CDR2 FNYEAQ. The CDR3 region has the DNA TGTGCCAGCAGCGCCGGGCCTAACTACGAGCAGTACTTC. Translation: CASSAGPNYEQYF.

This clone was seen a handful of times. The chain joins TRBV20-1 to TRBJ2-1; D uncertain. CDR1 is DFQATT and CDR2 is SNEGSKA in the germline V gene (reference sequence). Trimming stripped 5 bases from V and 4 bases from J, with 6 bases between. The CDR3 has 11 residues. The CDR3 loop reads CSAPTYNEQFF. The DNA of the CDR3 is TGCAGTGCTCCTACTTACAATGAGCAGTTCTTC.

V gene TRBV30 combines with J gene TRBJ1-1, with TRBD1 matching 7 bases. CDR1 is GTSNPN and CDR2 is SVGIG in the germline V gene (reference sequence). The trim removed 4 bases at V and 6 bases at J, leaving 8 bases unmatched. This CDR3 region has 13 residues. CDR3 sequence (DNA): TGTGCCTGGAAGAAACAGGGGCGCGCTGAAGCTTTCTTT. It is translated as CAWKKQGRAEAFF.

This clone came up a few times. V is TRBV7-2 and J is TRBJ2-7; D call uncertain. The CDR3 runs 14 residues. Trimming left V 7 bases short and J 2 bases short, with 15 bases between. The germline CDR1 and CDR2 sequences are SGHTA and FQGNSA. CDR3 region: CASTSGGGTYEQYF. CDR3 bases: TGTGCCAGCACCTCAGGTGGCGGTACCTACGAGCAGTACTTC. The complete variable domain, with remaining parts taken from reference TRBV7-2 and TRBJ2-7, reads GAGVSQSPSNKVTEKGKDVELRCDPISGHTALYWYRQSLGQGLEFLIYFQGNSAPDKSGLPSDRFSAERTGGSVSTLTIQRTQQEDSAVYLCASTSGGGTYEQYFGPGTRLTVT.

The rearrangement uses TRBV29-1 and TRBJ2-3; the match to TRBD2 covers 7 bases. The germline V gene has CDR1 SQVTM and CDR2 ANQGSEA. Trimming took 4 bases from V and 5 from J; bases not matched to a gene: 6. The CDR3 extends over 13 amino acids. CDR3 in amino acids: CSVGSLAGDTQYF. The CDR3 region has the DNA TGCAGCGTTGGCTCCTTAGCGGGAGATACGCAGTATTTT.

This clone was recorded a few times. The chain uses TRBV14 and TRBJ2-7; D is perhaps TRBD2 (6 bases). Germline V gene sequence: CDR1 SGHDN, CDR2 FVKESK. The V and J ends lost 2 bases and 4 bases respectively, with 12 bases between them. The CDR3 runs to 14 residues. DNA for the CDR3: TGTGCCAGCAGCCAATCACGGCGGGATTACGAGCAGTACTTC. Translated, it gives CASSQSRRDYEQYF.

The rearrangement uses TRBV5-1 and TRBJ1-2, with TRBD1 as a possible D gene (5 bases). V was trimmed by 4 bases and J by 8 bases, leaving 9 bases between them. In germline, CDR1 is SGHRS, CDR2 YFSETQ. This CDR3 is built from 11 residues. CDR3 in DNA: TGCGCCAGCAGCCTAGGGGTCGGCTACACCTTC. Encoded protein: CASSLGVGYTF.

Ten or more counts support this clone. The CDR3 bases are TGTGCCAGCAGCTCATACGACGGGACACCTTATGGCTACACCTTC. Translated, it gives CASSSYDGTPYGYTF. The chain carries TRBV5-4 and TRBJ1-2; D is perhaps TRBD1 (6 bases). The CDR3 loop spans 15 amino acids. The V gene's germline CDR1 is SGHNT and CDR2 YYREEE (reference sequence). The V gene lost 3 bases and the J gene lost 5 bases, with 17 bases spanning the gap.

The chain carries TRBV5-1 and TRBJ1-1; D is perhaps TRBD1 (6 bases). Deletions cut 0 bases from V and 1 base from J, with 13 bases between. CDR3 size: 16 residues. Germline CDR1 and CDR2: SGHRS and YFSETQ. The CDR3 loop is CASSLVGGEGNTEAFF. CDR3 DNA sequence: TGCGCCAGCAGCTTGGTGGGGGGCGAGGGGAACACTGAAGCTTTCTTT.

This clone was detected a few times. J is TRBJ2-7 and V is TRBV5-1; a weak D match, TRBD1 (7 bases). V was cut by 3 bases and J by 0 bases, with 13 bases left in between. Germline CDR1 and CDR2: SGHRS and YFSETQ. This CDR3 has 15 residues. In DNA form, the CDR3 reads TGCGCCAGCAGCTGGGGGGACAGCCGCTCCTACGAGCAGTACTTC. Its protein is CASSWGDSRSYEQYF.

This rearrangement joins TRBV10-2 to TRBJ1-2, with TRBD1 as a possible D gene (5 bases). The germline gives CDR1 WSHSY, CDR2 SAAADI. The V gene lost 4 bases and the J gene lost 5 bases, with 17 bases spanning the gap. The length of the CDR3 is 15 residues. This chain's CDR3 is CASSVGPMKGYGYTF. CDR3 DNA: TGCGCCAGCAGTGTTGGGCCAATGAAGGGGTATGGCTACACCTTC.

This chain connects TRBV18 to TRBJ2-1; D may be TRBD1 (5 bases). V was trimmed by 1 base and J by 1 base, leaving 17 bases between them. The CDR3 extends over 18 amino acids. Per germline, CDR1 KGHSH and CDR2 LQKENI. CDR3: CASSPREGVGRSYNEQFF. The DNA of the CDR3 is TGTGCCAGCTCACCACGCGAAGGGGTCGGCAGGTCCTACAATGAGCAGTTCTTC.

This clone was detected a few times. This chain joins TRBV14 and TRBJ2-7, with 9 bases identical to TRBD1. The germline V gene encodes CDR1 SGHDN and CDR2 FVKESK. The length of the CDR3 is 15 residues. Trimming took 2 bases from V and 4 from J; bases not matched to a gene: 6. CDR3 DNA: TGTGCCAGCAGCCAAACCGGGACAGGGACGTACGAGCAGTACTTC. Protein product: CASSQTGTGTYEQYF.

This clone was found a few times. V and J are TRBV7-9 and TRBJ2-7; no definite D call. The length of the CDR3 is 14 residues. Trimming took 1 base from V and 2 from J, leaving 9 bases between them. Per germline, CDR1 SEHNR and CDR2 FQNEAQ (reference sequence). The CDR3 is CASSLVGSTYEQYF. The CDR3 DNA follows: TGTGCCAGCAGCTTAGTGGGCAGCACCTACGAGCAGTACTTC.